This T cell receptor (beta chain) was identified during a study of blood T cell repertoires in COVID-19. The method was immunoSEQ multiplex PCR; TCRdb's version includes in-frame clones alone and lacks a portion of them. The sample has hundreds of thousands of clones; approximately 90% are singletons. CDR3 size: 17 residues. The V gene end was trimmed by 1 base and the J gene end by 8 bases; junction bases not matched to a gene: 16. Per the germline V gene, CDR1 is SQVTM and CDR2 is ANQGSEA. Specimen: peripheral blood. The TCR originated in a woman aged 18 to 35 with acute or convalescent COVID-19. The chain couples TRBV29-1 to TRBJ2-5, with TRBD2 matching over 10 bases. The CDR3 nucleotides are TGCAGCGTTGAAGTTCGGGGGCTAGCGGGGGAATTTGACACCCAGTACTTC. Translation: CSVEVRGLAGEFDTQYF.